The 7 T cell receptor beta chains below all came from one sample that was sequenced in a study of shared clonotypes between healthy human individuals. It was CD45RO-negative cells, positively selected for CCR7, that made up naive CD8 cells, with terminally differentiated effector memory CD45RA+ cells excluded. Data came from immunoSEQ multiplex PCR; TCRdb stores just in-frame clones and leaves some out. The table includes about 870,000 clones, around 92% detected once. The sequencing input was naive CD8+ T cells sorted from blood. These receptors were obtained from a young man in good health.

The V gene is TRBV4-1, the J gene TRBJ1-1; D is unresolved. Germline CDR1 MGHRA, CDR2 YSYEKL. The CDR3 runs 13 residues. Trimming cost V 1 base and J 3 bases, with 6 bases left between them. CDR3 protein: CASSQVSYTEAFF. Here the CDR3 DNA reads TGCGCCAGCAGCCAAGTCAGTTACACTGAAGCTTTCTTT.

The gene calls are TRBV15 and TRBJ1-5; D unresolved. Trimming shortened V by 0 bases and J by 5 bases, and 11 bases separated the two germline ends. CDR1 and CDR2 from the germline V gene are LNHNV and YYDKDF (reference sequence). CDR3 length equals 15 residues. CDR3 amino acids: CATSRESGSYQPQHF. In DNA form, the CDR3 reads TGTGCCACCAGCAGAGAATCCGGCTCTTATCAGCCCCAGCATTTT.

V and J are TRBV19 and TRBJ2-7, with a tentative D call TRBD1 (5 bases). V was shortened by 5 bases and J by 4 bases, with 12 bases between the two germline ends. The germline V gene encodes CDR1 LNHDA and CDR2 SQIVND (reference sequence). This CDR3 is built from 13 residues. This CDR3 is CASSPLRGYEQYF. The CDR3, as DNA: TGTGCCAGTAGTCCCCTTAGGGGTTACGAGCAGTACTTC.

Written as DNA, the CDR3 is TGTGCCAGCAGTTTAACAGGGACCCCCTACGAGCAGTACTTC. It is translated as CASSLTGTPYEQYF. The V call is TRBV27, the J call TRBJ2-7; D is perhaps TRBD1 (6 bases). The CDR3 loop spans 14 amino acids. V was cut by 2 bases and J by 2 bases, with 10 bases left in between. Germline V CDR1 and CDR2: MNHEY, SMNVEV (reference sequence).

The rearrangement uses TRBV18 and TRBJ2-7; the match to TRBD1 covers 7 bases. V was clipped by 4 bases and J by 7 bases; unmatched bases: 13. Germline loops: CDR1 KGHSH, CDR2 LQKENI. The CDR3 has 15 amino acids. Here the CDR3 reads CASSLGFGTDQEQYF. Written as DNA, the CDR3 is TGTGCCAGCTCACTGGGATTTGGGACAGACCAGGAGCAGTACTTC. The whole variable domain, filled in from reference TRBV18 and TRBJ2-7, reads NAGVMQNPRHLVRRRGQEARLRCSPMKGHSHVYWYRQLPEEGLKFMVYLQKENIIDESGMPKERFSAEFPKEGPSILRIQQVVRGDSAAYFCASSLGFGTDQEQYFGPGTRLTVT.

V usage is TRBV30 and J usage is TRBJ2-7, with TRBD1 as a possible D gene (6 bases). The V end lost 1 base, the J end lost 5 bases, and 9 bases lay between the germline ends. The germline V gene has CDR1 GTSNPN and CDR2 SVGIG (reference sequence). The CDR3 consists of 12 residues. CDR3 amino acids: CAWSGHRDEQYF. DNA for the CDR3: TGTGCCTGGAGTGGCCACAGGGACGAGCAGTACTTC.

This rearrangement joins TRBV6-5 to TRBJ2-1, with D perhaps matching TRBD2 (6 bases). Germline loops: CDR1 MNHEY, CDR2 SVGAGI. Trimming took off 1 base at V and 13 bases at J, with 8 bases between the two ends. The CDR3 is made up of 11 amino acids. The CDR3 here is CASSYLREQFF. In nucleotides, the CDR3 is TGTGCCAGCAGTTACTTGCGGGAACAGTTCTTC.